This T cell receptor beta chain was identified during a study of radiotherapy plus CTLA-4 blockade in lung cancer. General study findings and limits: Radiotherapy plus ipilimumab was followed by expansion in blood of tumor-derived TCR clones.

Regarding this clone: The target antigen is unknown.

The repertoire was sequenced with immunoSEQ multiplex PCR; TCRdb's copy has only in-frame clones and lacks some. The data show under 95,000 clones, under 85% seen once. Trimming removed 4 bases at V and 8 bases at J, with 13 bases between. Germline-derived CDR1 and CDR2 are SGHRS and YFSETQ. CDR3 length: 13 residues. This receptor was obtained from a human donor with non-small cell lung cancer who had stable disease on radiotherapy plus ipilimumab. Sequenced here: peripheral blood, sampled from a patient treated with radiotherapy plus ipilimumab. V usage is TRBV5-1 and J usage is TRBJ1-5, with D hard to call. CDR3 sequence reads: CASSPDGVKPQHF. The CDR3 DNA follows: TGCGCCAGCAGCCCCGATGGGGTCAAGCCCCAGCATTTT.